The text below deals with one TCR beta chain. This sample is part of a study of blood T cells in healthy people across ages. CDR1 and CDR2 from the germline V gene are SNHLY and FYNNEI. The CDR3 runs to 13 residues. Deletions cut 10 bases from V and 3 bases from J, with 15 bases between. Through a sample-barcoded 5' primer and a J-beta primer mix, a second PCR was run for roughly 6 to 11 cycles. TCRdb reprocessed the 5' RACE reads via MiXCR and lists one record per CDR3 protein. This repertoire shows 1.5 million or so distinct CDR3 sequences, roughly 43% found once; its top ten account for about 3.8%.

This rearrangement joins TRBV2 to TRBJ1-1; D might be TRBD1 (5 bases). The receptor comes from a woman between 18 and 29 years old in good health. The sample taken for sequencing was blood. DNA of the CDR3: TGTGCCACCTACGGCGGGACCTACACTGAAGCTTTCTTT. It is translated as CATYGGTYTEAFF.